Each of the 30 T cell receptor beta chains below was sequenced from the same sample in a study of blood T cell repertoires in COVID-19. Sequencing was performed with immunoSEQ multiplex PCR; in TCRdb, only in-frame clones are kept and a portion is missing. Of about 480,000 clones listed, roughly 89% are singletons. The sequenced sample was peripheral blood. These receptors all come from a man aged 18 to 30 with COVID-19, enrolled during active disease.

This chain connects TRBV30 to TRBJ2-5; D might be TRBD2 (5 bases). Germline-derived CDR1 and CDR2 are GTSNPN and SVGIG (reference sequence). V gave up 3 bases and J gave up 5 bases, with 16 bases separating them. The CDR3 extends over 14 amino acids. The DNA for the CDR3 is TGTGCCTGGAGCCGCGCGGGTGTTTCCGAGACCCAGTACTTC. Its translation is CAWSRAGVSETQYF.

This clone was counted only a few times. The chain has TRBV11-2 and TRBJ1-2; no definite D call. The V end was cut by 1 base, the J end by 7 bases, with 10 bases between. The CDR3 is made up of 13 amino acids. Germline V CDR1 and CDR2: SGHAT, FQNNGV. Here the CDR3 DNA reads TGTGCCAGCAGCTTAGGAGGTTTCGGTGGCTACACCTTC. The encoded protein is CASSLGGFGGYTF.

This chain uses TRBV27 with TRBJ2-7; TRBD2 aligns across 9 bases. The CDR3 is 16 amino acids. V was clipped by 7 bases and J by 7 bases; unmatched bases: 17. Germline CDR1 MNHEY, CDR2 SMNVEV (reference sequence). CDR3 DNA: TGTGCCAGCACCCCTTTCGGACTAGCGAGTCAAAGTGAGCAGTACTTC. Translation: CASTPFGLASQSEQYF.

The CDR3: CATSDPSGTSGRTEQFF. In nucleotides, the CDR3 is TGTGCCACCAGTGATCCATCCGGGACTAGCGGTAGGACCGAGCAGTTCTTC. The genes are TRBV24-1 and TRBJ2-1; 11 positions agree with TRBD2. The CDR3 extends over 17 amino acids. Germline assignment: CDR1 KGHDR and CDR2 SFDVKD. J lost 10 bases, V lost 3 bases, and 13 bases had no gene match.

V gene TRBV15 combines with J gene TRBJ1-5; TRBD1 matches at 7 bases. The CDR3 spans 15 residues. Germline CDR1 reads LNHNV; CDR2 reads YYDKDF (reference sequence). Germline trimming cut 4 bases from V and 4 bases from J; bases unmatched to any gene: 7. CDR3 amino acids: CATSTLDRANQPQHF. The CDR3 nucleotides read TGTGCCACCAGCACCCTCGACAGGGCTAATCAGCCCCAGCATTTT.

J is TRBJ2-1 and V is TRBV5-1; D might be TRBD1 (6 bases). From germline, CDR1 is SGHRS and CDR2 YFSETQ. CDR3 length equals 16 residues. Trimming took 4 bases from V and 8 from J, leaving 22 bases between them. The CDR3 loop reads CASSGSGTSKVYEQFF. The CDR3 region has the DNA TGCGCCAGCAGCGGATCCGGGACAAGTAAGGTGTATGAGCAGTTCTTC.

This clone was observed a handful of times. V is TRBV2 and J is TRBJ2-5; 10 positions match TRBD2. CDR3 size: 16 residues. Per germline, CDR1 SNHLY and CDR2 FYNNEI. The junction had 9 bases not matched to a gene; V was cut back by 4 bases and J by 4 bases. The DNA of the CDR3 is TGTGCCAGCAGTGGTCGTCTAGCGGGAGTGGGAGAGACCCAGTACTTC. It translates to CASSGRLAGVGETQYF.

The chain uses TRBV5-4 and TRBJ1-4, with TRBD1 matching over 9 bases. V trimming: 3 bases; J trimming: 7 bases; junction bases outside the gene matches: 10. Looked up from germline, CDR1 is SGHNT and CDR2 is YYREEE (reference sequence). This CDR3 is built from 16 residues. CDR3 nucleotides: TGTGCCAGCAGCTCCCGCACCCGGGACAGGGCTGAAAAACTGTTTTTT. Translation gives CASSSRTRDRAEKLFF.

The chain recombines TRBV5-4 with TRBJ2-7; 14 nucleotides agree with TRBD2. The trim removed 4 bases at V and 1 base at J, leaving 4 bases unmatched. Germline CDR1 reads SGHNT; CDR2 reads YYREEE (reference sequence). This CDR3 spans 16 amino acids. The CDR3 DNA is TGTGCCAGCAGCATAGGGACTAGCGGGGGATCCTACGAGCAGTACTTC. The encoded protein is CASSIGTSGGSYEQYF.

CDR3 sequence (DNA): TGTGCCAGCACCTCAGACAGGAAAATGAACACTGAAGCTTTCTTT. Protein sequence: CASTSDRKMNTEAFF. The chain combines TRBV5-4 with TRBJ1-1; perhaps TRBD1 as D (6 bases). Looked up from germline, CDR1 is SGHNT and CDR2 is YYREEE (reference sequence). V shed 6 bases and J shed 0 bases, with 15 bases lying between them. The CDR3 extends over 15 amino acids.

Written as DNA, the CDR3 is TGTGCCTGGAATCTGGGGCAGGTTAACACTGAAGCTTTCTTT. It encodes CAWNLGQVNTEAFF. The chain is built from TRBV30 and TRBJ1-1, with D perhaps matching TRBD1 (5 bases). This CDR3 has 14 amino acids. The V end was cut by 4 bases, the J end by 2 bases, with 14 bases between. Germline loops: CDR1 GTSNPN, CDR2 SVGIG (reference sequence).

The rearrangement uses TRBV6-1 and TRBJ2-7; the D gene is possibly TRBD2 (5 bases). The CDR3 sequence is 14 residues long. Trimming took 0 bases from V and 5 from J, leaving 11 bases between them. CDR1 MNHNS and CDR2 SASEGT come from the germline V gene. DNA for the CDR3: TGTGCCAGCAGTGAAGCGGGAGCGGCCCACGAGCAGTACTTC. Encoded protein: CASSEAGAAHEQYF.

The rearrangement links TRBV18 to TRBJ1-1; possible D gene TRBD1, 5 bases. This CDR3 is 14 amino acids long. Germline assignment: CDR1 KGHSH and CDR2 LQKENI. Trimming cost V 5 bases and J 1 base, with 11 bases left between them. In DNA, the CDR3 is TGTGCCAGCTCATCTGCGGGGCGGAACACTGAAGCTTTCTTT. It translates to CASSSAGRNTEAFF.

This chain joins TRBV11-2 and TRBJ1-1; no firm D call. The V gene's germline CDR1 is SGHAT and CDR2 FQNNGV. CDR3 length: 14 residues. V lost 2 bases to trimming and J lost 0 bases, with 7 bases between them. The CDR3 here is CASSLMGLNTEAFF. The CDR3 DNA follows: TGTGCCAGCAGCTTAATGGGCCTGAACACTGAAGCTTTCTTT.

V is TRBV5-1 and J is TRBJ1-2; D not certain. Germline CDR1 and CDR2: SGHRS and YFSETQ. The V and J ends lost 0 bases and 8 bases respectively, with 14 bases between them. The CDR3 runs 14 residues. The chain's CDR3 is CASSLEEAGLGYTF. The CDR3 DNA reads as TGCGCCAGCAGCTTGGAAGAAGCCGGTCTCGGCTACACCTTC.

This sequence joins TRBV11-2 and TRBJ2-5; 11 bases align to TRBD2. In germline, CDR1 is SGHAT, CDR2 FQNNGV. Losses at the gene ends were 5 bases for V and 1 base for J; bases not matched to a gene: 6. CDR3 length: 16 residues. CDR3 DNA sequence: TGTGCCAGCAGCCCGCCGGGACTAGCGGTCCAAGAGACCCAGTACTTC. Protein sequence: CASSPPGLAVQETQYF.

The rearrangement joins TRBV13 to TRBJ1-1; 9 bases line up with TRBD1. Germline CDR1 reads PRHDT; CDR2 reads FYEKMQ (reference sequence). J lost 7 bases, V lost 5 bases, and 11 bases had no gene match. The CDR3 is 15 residues long. For the CDR3, the DNA is TGTGCCAGCAGCGTCCACAGGGGGCGCAAGGGTGAAGCTTTCTTT. Its translation: CASSVHRGRKGEAFF.

The rearrangement joins TRBV27 to TRBJ2-1; 8 bases match TRBD2. V lost 2 bases, J lost 6 bases, and 6 bases stayed unmatched. The CDR3 totals 15 residues. Looked up from germline, CDR1 is MNHEY and CDR2 is SMNVEV (reference sequence). The CDR3 region has the DNA TGTGCCAGCAGTTTAATGAGCGGGAGCGGCAATGAGCAGTTCTTC. As protein: CASSLMSGSGNEQFF.

The chain combines TRBV2 with TRBJ1-2; 9 bases are shared with TRBD1. J was trimmed by 0 bases and V by 6 bases; bases with no gene match: 2. The CDR3 length is 14 residues. CDR1 and CDR2 from the germline V gene are SNHLY and FYNNEI. The CDR3 bases are TGTGCCAGCAGACGACAGGGGGCTAACTATGGCTACACCTTC. This sequence encodes CASRRQGANYGYTF.

The rearrangement links TRBV5-1 to TRBJ1-6; weak D call: TRBD1 (5 bases). Trimming pared 0 bases from V and 0 bases from J, leaving 16 bases between. CDR1 SGHRS and CDR2 YFSETQ come from the germline V gene. The length of the CDR3 is 19 residues. The CDR3 loop is CASSLEGRGASSYNSPLHF. The CDR3 nucleotides are TGCGCCAGCAGCTTGGAGGGGCGTGGGGCCAGCTCCTATAATTCACCCCTCCACTTT.

The chain combines TRBV6-6 with TRBJ2-2; D gene ambiguous. The germline V gene encodes CDR1 MNHNY and CDR2 SVGAGI (reference sequence). The CDR3 loop spans 14 amino acids. Trimming stripped 8 bases from V and 4 bases from J, with 14 bases between. Here the CDR3 reads CASERSLSTGELFF. The CDR3 nucleotides are TGTGCCAGCGAACGGAGTTTAAGCACCGGGGAGCTGTTTTTT.

This clone was observed a single time. This chain connects TRBV12-3 or TRBV12-4 to TRBJ1-2, with 7 bases identical to TRBD1. V lost 6 bases to trimming and J lost 4 bases; unmatched junction nucleotides: 2. The CDR3 runs 12 residues. The CDR3 protein is CASRQGSYGYTF. CDR3 sequence (DNA): TGTGCCAGCAGACAGGGGTCCTATGGCTACACCTTC.

This clone has just one count. The chain has TRBV4-1 and TRBJ1-3, with a possible D match to TRBD1 (6 bases). V shed 1 base and J shed 1 base, with 11 bases lying between them. Per germline, CDR1 MGHRA and CDR2 YSYEKL. The CDR3 loop spans 16 amino acids. The DNA of the CDR3 is TGCGCCAGCAGCCAAGTGCACAGGGCGTCTGGAAACACCATATATTTT. Protein: CASSQVHRASGNTIYF.

This clone was detected only a few times. The chain combines TRBV5-1 with TRBJ2-5; 13 bases line up with TRBD2. This CDR3 has 17 amino acids. Trimming at V came to 3 bases and at J to 1 base, leaving 6 bases not matched to a gene. Germline V CDR1 and CDR2: SGHRS, YFSETQ. The CDR3, as DNA: TGCGCCAGCAGCTCCGCCGGGACTAGCGGGGCCCAAGAGACCCAGTACTTC. Protein sequence: CASSSAGTSGAQETQYF.

In the case of this clone: The sample has other DNA sequences that encode this CDR3 too. The chain has TRBV6-1 and TRBJ2-7, with D perhaps matching TRBD1 (6 bases). Between the trimmed V and J ends, which lost 2 bases and 0 bases, there was a span of 8 bases. From germline, CDR1 is MNHNS and CDR2 SASEGT. CDR3 size: 14 residues. This CDR3 is CASSEQGPSYEQYF. For the CDR3, the DNA is TGTGCCAGCAGTGAACAGGGGCCCTCCTACGAGCAGTACTTC.

This sequence joins TRBV7-3 and TRBJ2-3; 8 nucleotides line up with TRBD2. V shed 2 bases and J 0 bases; nucleotides not matched to a gene: 19. There are 21 residues in the CDR3. Germline values: CDR1 SGHTA, CDR2 FQGTGA. The CDR3 here is CASSLGDAGGHTFDSTDTQYF. The CDR3 DNA reads as TGTGCCAGCAGCTTAGGGGATGCGGGAGGCCACACCTTTGATAGCACAGATACGCAGTATTTT.

The chain is built from TRBV7-9 and TRBJ1-1; D unresolved. This CDR3 comprises 14 residues. CDR1 SEHNR and CDR2 FQNEAQ come from the germline V gene (reference sequence). V was clipped by 6 bases and J by 5 bases, with 16 bases between them. Here the CDR3 reads CASSLTGRGTEAFF. The CDR3 region has the DNA TGTGCCAGCAGTCTGACGGGTCGAGGGACTGAAGCTTTCTTT.

V and J are TRBV11-3 and TRBJ2-1; 7 bases match TRBD1. V was pared by 5 bases and J by 7 bases, with 5 bases of the junction left unmatched. This CDR3 contains 13 residues. The germline CDR1 and CDR2 sequences are SGHNT and YENEEA. The CDR3 reads CASSITGVNEQFF. CDR3 nucleotide sequence: TGTGCCAGCAGCATAACAGGGGTGAATGAGCAGTTCTTC.

This rearrangement joins TRBV7-9 to TRBJ2-1; D may be TRBD2 (6 bases). Trimming cost V 4 bases and J 9 bases, with 16 bases left between them. This CDR3 contains 14 residues. The germline V gene has CDR1 SEHNR and CDR2 FQNEAQ (reference sequence). The CDR3 DNA reads TGTGCCAGCAGCTCCCCGGCGGGACGGAGTGAGCAGTTCTTC. This translates into CASSSPAGRSEQFF.

The sample holds one count of this clone. The chain has TRBV3-1 (or the pseudogene TRBV3-2) and TRBJ1-3; TRBD1 might be the D (5 bases). Germline V gene lookup returns CDR1 LGHDT and CDR2 YNNKEL (reference sequence). This CDR3 has 18 amino acids. Trimming removed 1 base at V and 2 bases at J, with 18 bases between. The chain's CDR3 is CASSQVIAGQPAGNTIYF. The CDR3, as DNA: TGTGCCAGCAGCCAAGTGATTGCGGGGCAGCCTGCTGGAAACACCATATATTTT.